The rows below give T cell receptor beta chains drawn from one sample of a study of shared clonotypes between healthy human individuals. Clones were sequenced by immunoSEQ multiplex PCR, and TCRdb holds only the in-frame ones, with some missing. The table includes about 2.2 million clones, 85% to 95% detected once. What was sequenced was naive CD8+ T cells from PBMCs. Source of these receptors: a man aged 18 to 29 in good health. Some clones in this sample may be carry-over from other donors' samples. Each CDR3 is given with its conserved first and last residue. D genes are given only for firm matches. Only part of the rows carry a size: once, few, many, or a class if the clone is expanded.

>TRBJ1-1|TRBV28|NA|NA
TGTGCCAGCAGAGCCTTGACGGGCACGAACACTGAAGCTTTCTTT
CASRALTGTNTEAFF
>TRBJ2-7|TRBV27|TRBD1|NA
TGTGCCAGCAGTTCCTCGACAGGGGCTATCTCCTACGAGCAGTACTTC
CASSSSTGAISYEQYF
>TRBJ2-2|TRBV10-3|NA|NA
TGTGCCATCAGGGGGCCAGGGTCCACCGGGGAGCTGTTTTTT
CAIRGPGSTGELFF
>TRBJ2-7|TRBV6-1|NA|NA
TGTGCCATAGGGTGGGCGCAGGGGCCCTACGAGCAGTACTTC
CAIGWAQGPYEQYF
>TRBJ1-1|TRBV30|NA|few
TGTGCCTGGAGGCAGCTCCTCAGCGACAGGTTGGGCACTGAAGCTTTCTTT
CAWRQLLSDRLGTEAFF
>TRBJ2-1|TRBV7-9|TRBD2|NA
TGTGCCAGCAGCTTAGGAGGGACTAGAAATGAGCAGTTCTTC
CASSLGGTRNEQFF
>TRBJ2-1|TRBV11-2|TRBD2|NA
TGTGCCAGTCGGGGGATGACTAGCGGGAGGATCTCCTACAATGAGCAGTTCTTC
CASRGMTSGRISYNEQFF
>TRBJ2-7|TRBV4-3|NA|NA
TGCGCCAGCAGCCAAGATCGCGCAGACTTGCTGCCCTACGAGCAGTACTTC
CASSQDRADLLPYEQYF
>TRBJ1-4|TRBV11-2|TRBD1|NA
TGTGCCAGCAGCTTCCGAGACAGGGTAGTGTATGGTGAAAAACTGTTTTTT
CASSFRDRVVYGEKLFF
>TRBJ2-3|TRBV19|NA|NA
TGTGCCAGTAGTATGCGGGTCACAGATACGCAGTATTTT
CASSMRVTDTQYF
>TRBJ1-2|TRBV5-6|TRBD1|NA
TGTGCCAGCAGCGCCGGACAGGGTTACTATGGCTACACCTTC
CASSAGQGYYGYTF
>TRBJ2-7|TRBV4-3|TRBD1|NA
TGCGCCAGCAGCCAAGCCGGGACAGGGGGCTACGAGCAGTACTTC
CASSQAGTGGYEQYF
>TRBJ2-1|TRBV5-6|TRBD1|NA
TGTGCCAGCAGCTTGTCAGGGGGTGGGTCCTACAATGAGCAGTTCTTC
CASSLSGGGSYNEQFF
>TRBJ2-1|TRBV19|TRBD1|NA
TGTGCCAGTAGTATAGCTCAGGGGGCTATGAATGAGCAGTTCTTC
CASSIAQGAMNEQFF
>TRBJ2-7|TRBV7-2|NA|NA
TGTGCCAGCAGCTTCGGCAGGGGTTTAGAGCAGTACTTC
CASSFGRGLEQYF
>TRBJ2-1|TRBV4-1|NA|NA
TGCGCCAGCAGCCAAGGGCCTAGAAGGACTTGGTACAATGAGCAGTTCTTC
CASSQGPRRTWYNEQFF
>TRBJ1-2|TRBV27|NA|NA
TGTGCCAGCAGTTTATCGCGGCTGCATGGCTACACCTTC
CASSLSRLHGYTF
>TRBJ2-1|TRBV6-6|TRBD2|NA
TGTGCCAGCAGCCTGACTAGCGGTGTTCCCAATGAGCAGTTCTTC
CASSLTSGVPNEQFF
>TRBJ2-7|TRBV6-4|NA|once
TGTGCCAGCTCTTCGGCGACAAGAGGGGAGCAGTACTTC
CASSSATRGEQYF
>TRBJ1-1|TRBV10-1|NA|few
TGCGCCAGCAGTGAGTCAGGGGGAGACACTGAAGCTTTCTTT
CASSESGGDTEAFF
>TRBJ2-1|TRBV4-3|TRBD2|once
TGCGCCAGCAGCCAGGCGGGACTAGCGGGAAATGAGCAGTTCTTC
CASSQAGLAGNEQFF
>TRBJ2-2|TRBV7-9|NA|NA
TGTGCCAGCAGCCGCCCTCCGGTCCGCTCCGCCGGGGAGCTGTTTTTT
CASSRPPVRSAGELFF
>TRBJ1-3|TRBV10-3|TRBD1|NA
TGTGCCATCAGTGGGCCGAGACAGGGAGAAGAAAACACCATATATTTT
CAISGPRQGEENTIYF
>TRBJ2-7|TRBV7-9|TRBD2|NA
TGTGCCAGCAGCTTGTATTCGGGGGGGCCTTCCTACGAGCAGTACTTC
CASSLYSGGPSYEQYF